One and the same sample provided the 24 T cell receptor beta chains below, sequenced in a study of T cells expressing NK-cell markers. TCRdb re-called the 5' RACE reads; one entry per CDR3 protein, DNA not given. This listing includes 30,000 or so distinct CDR3 sequences. The material sequenced was blood T cells: a sorted CD56 or NKG2C T cell subset, CD4+ or CD8+ T cells, or bulk PBMC T cells (not recorded which). The receptor source for this set is a woman between 18 and 69 years old in good health.

CDR3 in amino acids: CASSPDLSGANVLTF. V and J are TRBV5-1 and TRBJ2-6. The V gene's germline CDR1 is SGHRS and CDR2 YFSETQ. The CDR3 sequence is 15 residues long.

The rearrangement links TRBV20-1 to TRBJ2-7; TCRdb picks TRBD2, but there is no DNA to check that call. CDR1 and CDR2 from the germline V gene are DFQATT and SNEGSKA (reference sequence). The CDR3 sequence is 20 residues long. The CDR3 loop is CSAPSPTQGMVAGESYEQYF.

The genes are TRBV5-1 and TRBJ1-2. This CDR3 contains 13 residues. Germline values: CDR1 SGHRS, CDR2 YFSETQ. This CDR3 reads CASSPTDSYGYTF.

The gene calls are TRBV27 and TRBJ1-5; TCRdb proposes TRBD1, but this gene call is untestable without DNA. Germline CDR1 and CDR2: MNHEY and SMNVEV (reference sequence). The CDR3 runs to 16 residues. The CDR3 region is CASTESGGLSNQPQHF.

In terms of frequency, this clonotype is medium-sized. The V call is TRBV4-1, the J call TRBJ2-1. This CDR3 region has 16 residues. Germline loops: CDR1 MGHRA, CDR2 YSYEKL. The CDR3 sequence is CASSQDRASGSNEQFF.

V gene TRBV27 combines with J gene TRBJ1-4. The length of the CDR3 is 12 residues. The germline V gene encodes CDR1 MNHEY and CDR2 SMNVEV (reference sequence). The chain's CDR3 is CASSSLNEKLFF.

The chain employs TRBV7-9 and TRBJ2-5; TCRdb indicates TRBD1, and absent DNA this call remains unverified. The V gene's germline CDR1 is SEHNR and CDR2 FQNEAQ (reference sequence). CDR3 size: 13 residues. Here the CDR3 reads CASSWGPQETQYF.

The chain has TRBV11-2 and TRBJ2-5; TCRdb's D gene call, TRBD1, goes unchecked for lack of DNA. CDR3 length: 15 amino acids. CDR1 SGHAT and CDR2 FQNNGV come from the germline V gene. CDR3 amino acids: CASSSRDTDQETQYF.

The chain uses TRBV5-1 and TRBJ2-7; the TRBD1 assignment by TCRdb is unverifiable without DNA. This CDR3 has 15 residues. CDR1 SGHRS and CDR2 YFSETQ come from the germline V gene. The CDR3 loop is CASSFLGQDGNEQYF.

V gene TRBV28 combines with J gene TRBJ2-1. Germline V gene data show CDR1 as MDHEN and CDR2 as SYDVKM. This CDR3 contains 12 residues. The CDR3 region is CASDEANNEQFF.

V and J are TRBV7-9 and TRBJ2-1; with no DNA, the TCRdb D assignment of TRBD2 cannot be verified. This CDR3 has 12 amino acids. The germline V gene encodes CDR1 SEHNR and CDR2 FQNEAQ (reference sequence). The CDR3 is CASSPGTPEQFF.

The rearrangement joins TRBV4-1 to TRBJ2-7. Per the germline V gene, CDR1 is MGHRA and CDR2 is YSYEKL. The CDR3 totals 13 residues. CDR3 sequence reads: CASSQGLVGEQYF.

The chain employs TRBV6-5 and TRBJ2-7; the D gene TCRdb calls, TRBD2, cannot be checked with no DNA. CDR1 is MNHEY and CDR2 is SVGAGI in the germline V gene. The CDR3 has 16 amino acids. CDR3: CASSYFSSGSLGEQYF.

V is TRBV12-3 or TRBV12-4 and J is TRBJ2-7. The CDR3 spans 14 residues. This chain's CDR3 is CASSTSGRAYEQYF.

This chain uses TRBV15 with TRBJ2-5; checking the TCRdb D call of TRBD1 is not possible without DNA. The CDR3 sequence is 15 residues long. Germline CDR1 reads LNHNV; CDR2 reads YYDKDF (reference sequence). The CDR3 loop is CATSRGGVGVETQYF.

The CDR3 reads CASSVGQGAQPQHF. This chain uses TRBV9 with TRBJ1-5; TCRdb indicates TRBD1, and absent DNA this call remains unverified. The CDR3 loop spans 14 amino acids. Germline V gene sequence: CDR1 SGDLS, CDR2 YYNGEE.

The chain combines TRBV7-9 with TRBJ1-2; TCRdb lists TRBD1, though no DNA is available to test this call. CDR1 and CDR2 from the germline V gene are SEHNR and FQNEAQ (reference sequence). The CDR3 has 13 residues. The CDR3 is CASRGQPEDGYTF.

The V call is TRBV29-1, the J call TRBJ1-2; TCRdb returns TRBD1, unconfirmable since there is no DNA. This CDR3 region has 14 residues. Per the germline V gene, CDR1 is SQVTM and CDR2 is ANQGSEA. Here the CDR3 reads CSVESQGVDYGYTF.

The chain couples TRBV6-1 to TRBJ2-1; TCRdb's D call, TRBD2, is unchecked because there is no DNA. This CDR3 is 15 amino acids long. Germline assignment: CDR1 MNHNS and CDR2 SASEGT. The CDR3 sequence: CASSALADGIYEQFF.

The gene calls are TRBV12-3 or TRBV12-4 and TRBJ2-2; the D call of TRBD2 rests on TCRdb alone, since no DNA is present to check it. This CDR3 spans 16 amino acids. The CDR3 protein is CASSLYPSRATGELFF.

The chain has TRBV12-3 or TRBV12-4 and TRBJ1-2; TCRdb gives TRBD1 as the D gene, but with no DNA this cannot be confirmed. This CDR3 comprises 15 residues. CDR3: CASSSPGESNYGYTF.

The rearrangement uses TRBV27 and TRBJ2-1; TCRdb returns TRBD1, unconfirmable since there is no DNA. Per the germline V gene, CDR1 is MNHEY and CDR2 is SMNVEV (reference sequence). The CDR3 has 13 amino acids. The CDR3 loop reads CASSIPRDREQFF.

This sequence joins TRBV7-9 and TRBJ2-7. This CDR3 has 13 amino acids. Looked up from germline, CDR1 is SEHNR and CDR2 is FQNEAQ (reference sequence). CDR3 residues: CASSPTGAYEQYF. The full variable domain, its missing parts supplied by reference TRBV7-9 and TRBJ2-7, is DTGVSQNPRHKITKRGQNVTFRCDPISEHNRLYWYRQTLGQGPEFLTYFQNEAQLEKSRLLSDRFSAERPKGSFSTLEIQRTEQGDSAMYLCASSPTGAYEQYFGPGTRLTVT.

The chain links TRBV29-1 to TRBJ2-7. The CDR3 is 14 residues long. The V gene's germline CDR1 is SQVTM and CDR2 ANQGSEA. The CDR3: CSVEIPGNSYEQYF.